This TCR beta chain was profiled in a study of control samples from healthy donors and cancer patients. As regards this clone: The germline gene is not matched at one end of the junction; a read error may be the cause.

The CDR3 contains 13 residues. Per the germline V gene, CDR1 is SEHNR and CDR2 is FQNEAQ (reference sequence). Produced via immunoSEQ multiplex PCR; TCRdb's table is partial and in-frame only. The sample lists 100,000 or so clones; roughly 80% were seen once. This chain joins TRBV7-9 and TRBJ2-7, with 7 nucleotides matching TRBD2. This TCR came from a woman aged 45 to 65 in good health. Sequencing was carried out using blood. In nucleotides, the CDR3 is TGTGCCAGCAGCTTATCGTCTAGCGGTCTCTGGCACTTC. Residues: CASSLSSSGLWHF.